One sample yielded the 27 T cell receptor beta chains listed below, sequenced in a study of blood T cells in healthy people across ages. A second about 6 to 11 cycle PCR used barcoded and J-beta primers. TCRdb called the 5' RACE reads again in MiXCR, with one record for every CDR3 protein. The table shows about 1,600,000 distinct CDR3 sequences, with around 42% occurring only once. Sample: blood. The receptor source for this set is a woman between 18 and 29 years old in good health.

This clonotype has a handful of counts. This sequence joins TRBV7-6 and TRBJ1-2; the match to TRBD1 covers 7 bases. Looked up from germline, CDR1 is SGHVS and CDR2 is FNYEAQ. Losses at the gene ends were 5 bases for V and 8 bases for J; bases not matched to a gene: 8. CDR3 length: 13 residues. CDR3 residues: CASSSRDSQGYTF. In DNA, the CDR3 is TGTGCCAGCAGCAGCAGGGACAGTCAAGGCTACACCTTC.

A remark on this clonotype: At one boundary the junction diverges from the germline segment, which might be a read error. The chain couples TRBV12-3 or TRBV12-4 to TRBJ2-5; D unclear. This CDR3 is 13 amino acids long. In DNA, the CDR3 is TGTGCCAGCACCCAGGATTTCCAAGAGGCCCAGTACTTC. Translating it yields CASTQDFQEAQYF.

This chain uses TRBV28 with TRBJ1-6, with D possibly being TRBD1 (6 bases). This CDR3 is built from 17 residues. With 6 bases removed from V and 6 bases from J, the gap between germline ends came to 21 bases. Germline CDR1 is MDHEN and CDR2 is SYDVKM. The CDR3 region has the DNA TGTGCCAGCAGGTCCGCTCCAGGGGTTTCGGTTAATTCACCCCTCCACTTT. Protein sequence: CASRSAPGVSVNSPLHF.

V usage is TRBV7-2 and J usage is TRBJ2-7; D is ambiguous. Per the germline V gene, CDR1 is SGHTA and CDR2 is FQGNSA. Trimming stripped 6 bases from V and 0 bases from J, with 15 bases between. The CDR3 has 15 amino acids. The CDR3 coding sequence is TGTGCCAGCAGGCCCCGATCCTCTAGCTCCTACGAGCAGTACTTC. Residues: CASRPRSSSSYEQYF.

This clonotype has just a few counts. The rearrangement uses TRBV20-1 and TRBJ2-5, with 7 positions matching TRBD2. The CDR3 sequence is 16 residues long. Germline V gene lookup returns CDR1 DFQATT and CDR2 SNEGSKA (reference sequence). V shed 0 bases, J shed 4 bases, and the junction held 11 bases outside the gene matches. The CDR3 loop is CSARDFFAGVGETQYF. CDR3 in DNA: TGCAGTGCTAGAGACTTTTTTGCGGGAGTTGGAGAGACCCAGTACTTC.

The genes are TRBV9 and TRBJ2-7; D call uncertain. The ends were cut back, 3 bases at V and 5 bases at J, with 12 bases in the middle. There are 13 residues in the CDR3. Germline V gives CDR1 SGDLS, CDR2 YYNGEE. CDR3 loop: CASSGAPLDEQYF. Here the CDR3 DNA reads TGTGCCAGCAGCGGAGCCCCCCTAGACGAGCAGTACTTC.

This chain joins TRBV6-1 and TRBJ2-7; 9 bases agree with TRBD1. This CDR3 has 15 amino acids. J was trimmed by 3 bases and V by 4 bases; bases with no gene match: 7. The germline V gene encodes CDR1 MNHNS and CDR2 SASEGT. The CDR3, as DNA: TGTGCCAGCAGTGGCTTAGTGGGACAGGGCTACGAGCAGTACTTC. Encoded protein: CASSGLVGQGYEQYF.

This clonotype appeared a few times. The rearrangement links TRBV20-1 to TRBJ1-1; D is unresolved. CDR3 length: 13 residues. V was pared by 6 bases and J by 0 bases, with 11 bases between. Germline lookup yields CDR1 DFQATT and CDR2 SNEGSKA (reference sequence). CDR3 DNA sequence: TGCAGTGCCGACCCCGGGATGAACACTGAAGCTTTCTTT. Translated: CSADPGMNTEAFF.

A few counts support this clonotype. This chain links TRBV20-1 with TRBJ1-2; maybe TRBD1 (6 bases). Germline CDR1 and CDR2: DFQATT and SNEGSKA (reference sequence). The CDR3 runs 13 residues. Trimming removed 0 bases at V and 5 bases at J, with 10 bases between. DNA of the CDR3: TGCAGTGCTAGAGATACAGGGTTGTATGGCTACACCTTC. This gives the protein CSARDTGLYGYTF.

The gene calls are TRBV11-1 and TRBJ2-5; D is unclear. This CDR3 region has 13 residues. The V end lost 3 bases, the J end lost 2 bases, and 7 bases lay between the germline ends. Looked up from germline, CDR1 is SGHAT and CDR2 is FQDESV (reference sequence). CDR3 DNA: TGTGCCAGCAGCTTTGCGGTACAAGAGACCCAGTACTTC. This translates into CASSFAVQETQYF.

The chain combines TRBV11-2 with TRBJ2-3; the match to TRBD2 covers 8 bases. This CDR3 spans 16 amino acids. V lost 5 bases, J lost 5 bases, and 12 bases stayed unmatched. Germline V gives CDR1 SGHAT, CDR2 FQNNGV. This chain's CDR3 is CASSPWERENIDTQYF. The CDR3 bases are TGTGCCAGCAGCCCGTGGGAGCGGGAGAATATAGATACGCAGTATTTT.

This clonotype was recorded only once. This chain uses TRBV5-1 with TRBJ2-1; weak D call: TRBD1 (6 bases). CDR3 length: 17 amino acids. Germline values: CDR1 SGHRS, CDR2 YFSETQ. V was shortened by 0 bases and J by 8 bases, with 21 bases between the two germline ends. The CDR3 DNA follows: TGCGCCAGCAGCTTGGGTTACAGGACAGACTTTTACGATGAGCAGTTCTTC. It translates to CASSLGYRTDFYDEQFF.

This clonotype was found a few times. The chain recombines TRBV10-2 with TRBJ1-2, with a possible D match to TRBD1 (6 bases). The CDR3 spans 13 residues. Trimming stripped 6 bases from V and 2 bases from J, with 10 bases between. Germline V gene sequence: CDR1 WSHSY, CDR2 SAAADI. The CDR3: CASRDSPNYGYTF. CDR3 nucleotide sequence: TGCGCCAGCAGGGACAGCCCCAACTATGGCTACACCTTC.

The chain couples TRBV5-1 to TRBJ2-1, with TRBD2 matching over 13 bases. Germline CDR1 and CDR2: SGHRS and YFSETQ. CDR3 size: 16 residues. The V segment lost 4 bases and the J segment 9 bases; nucleotides outside the gene matches: 10. CDR3 coding DNA: TGCGCCAGCAGCGGAACGGGACTAGCGGGACGGGGTGAGCAGTTCTTC. Encoded protein: CASSGTGLAGRGEQFF. The full variable domain, in which reference TRBV5-1 and TRBJ2-1 provide the parts outside the CDR3, is KAGVTQTPRYLIKTRGQQVTLSCSPISGHRSVSWYQQTPGQGLQFLFEYFSETQRNKGNFPGRFSGRQFSNSRSEMNVSTLELGDSALYLCASSGTGLAGRGEQFFGPGTRLTVL.

V usage is TRBV12-5 and J usage is TRBJ2-5; D may be TRBD1 (6 bases). The better agreement between TRBJ2-7 and the DNA end casts doubt on the J call. The CDR3 contains 18 residues. The V gene's germline CDR1 is LGHNT and CDR2 FRNRAP. In nucleotides, the CDR3 is TGTGCTAGTGGTTTGGTAAGATTTGGGTGGGGACAAACCTACGAGCAGTACTTC. Translated: CASGLVRFGWGQTYEQYF.

V gene TRBV3-1 combines with J gene TRBJ2-1; TRBD2 agrees at 12 bases. V was clipped by 4 bases and J by 6 bases; unmatched bases: 16. The CDR3 length is 19 residues. Germline CDR1 LGHDT, CDR2 YNNKEL (reference sequence). The CDR3 region is CASSLSILSTSGSANEQFF. The CDR3 DNA follows: TGTGCCAGCAGCCTTAGTATCCTTTCGACTAGCGGGAGTGCCAATGAGCAGTTCTTC.

This clonotype has a handful of counts. CDR3 region: CSGGGRFDGGYTF. Here the CDR3 DNA reads TGCAGCGGCGGGGGCAGGTTCGATGGTGGCTACACCTTC. The chain uses TRBV29-1 and TRBJ1-2; perhaps TRBD1 as D (6 bases). Germline V gene data show CDR1 as SQVTM and CDR2 as ANQGSEA. Trimming pared 7 bases from V and 7 bases from J, leaving 19 bases between. CDR3 length: 13 residues.

V and J are TRBV10-3 and TRBJ1-6; 10 bases are a match to TRBD1. Germline loops: CDR1 ENHRY, CDR2 SYGVKD. This CDR3 has 15 amino acids. The V gene end was trimmed by 3 bases and the J gene end by 11 bases; junction bases not matched to a gene: 7. The CDR3 sequence is CAISDGGQGRTPLHF. The CDR3 DNA reads as TGTGCCATCAGTGATGGGGGACAGGGGCGGACACCCCTCCACTTT.

Only a few counts were recorded for this clonotype. The CDR3 region is CASGRTGVNEKLFF. CDR3 in DNA: TGTGCCAGCGGCCGGACAGGGGTTAATGAAAAACTGTTTTTT. V and J are TRBV2 and TRBJ1-4; 9 bases match TRBD1. With 8 bases clipped from V and 4 bases from J, the junction kept 5 bases outside the gene matches. This CDR3 is built from 14 residues. Looked up from germline, CDR1 is SNHLY and CDR2 is FYNNEI.

Notes on this clonotype: Mismatch with germline at one junction end may stem from a read error. The J gene is TRBJ2-5, the V gene TRBV27; 12 bases fit TRBD2. This CDR3 region has 14 residues. CDR1 is MNHEY and CDR2 is SMNVEV in the germline V gene (reference sequence). CDR3 nucleotide sequence: TGTGCCGGCAGTTTGGGACTAGCGGGAGAGACCCAGTACTTC. Translating gives CAGSLGLAGETQYF.

This clonotype was found a few times. This rearrangement joins TRBV3-1 to TRBJ2-1; D could derive from TRBD1 or TRBD2 (5 bases each). This CDR3 comprises 13 residues. Trimming removed 0 bases from V and 8 bases from J, with 8 bases in between. Looked up from germline, CDR1 is LGHDT and CDR2 is YNNKEL (reference sequence). DNA of the CDR3: TGTGCCAGCAGCCAAGAATGGGGACATGAGCAGTTCTTC. It codes for CASSQEWGHEQFF.

This chain uses TRBV7-2 with TRBJ1-1; no clear D. There are 15 residues in the CDR3. Germline CDR1 and CDR2: SGHTA and FQGNSA. The V gene lost 6 bases and the J gene lost 1 base, with 15 bases spanning the gap. CDR3 in DNA: TGTGCCAGCAGTGTCAGGATCCAGAGGAACACTGAAGCTTTCTTT. The encoded protein is CASSVRIQRNTEAFF.

This clonotype was seen a handful of times. The rearrangement joins TRBV3-1 to TRBJ1-1; no definite D call. The V gene lost 0 bases and the J gene lost 1 base, with 9 bases spanning the gap. The V gene's germline CDR1 is LGHDT and CDR2 YNNKEL (reference sequence). The CDR3 extends over 15 amino acids. The CDR3 bases are TGTGCCAGCAGCCAAGAATCCGTCCCGAACACTGAAGCTTTCTTT. Its protein product is CASSQESVPNTEAFF.

The V call is TRBV20-1, the J call TRBJ1-2, with no clear D. CDR1 and CDR2 from the germline V gene are DFQATT and SNEGSKA (reference sequence). The CDR3 is 13 amino acids. Trimming stripped 3 bases from V and 4 bases from J, with 12 bases between. CDR3 loop: CSARPSSFYGYTF. The CDR3 bases are TGCAGTGCTAGGCCCAGCAGCTTCTATGGCTACACCTTC.

The rearrangement joins TRBV5-1 to TRBJ1-1, with D possibly matching TRBD1 (6 bases). V lost 4 bases to trimming and J lost 6 bases, with 13 bases between them. The CDR3 length is 13 residues. The germline V gene encodes CDR1 SGHRS and CDR2 YFSETQ. The CDR3 DNA is TGCGCCAGCAGCGCTTCAGGGGCCCCTGAAGCTTTCTTT. This codes for CASSASGAPEAFF.

The chain recombines TRBV7-9 with TRBJ1-1; D is possibly TRBD1 (5 bases). The germline CDR1 and CDR2 sequences are SEHNR and FQNEAQ (reference sequence). Trimming cost V 5 bases and J 6 bases, with 16 bases left between them. This CDR3 is built from 14 residues. CDR3 sequence (DNA): TGTGCCAGCAGCGTAGAGGCACGGGGCGCTGAAGCTTTCTTT. As protein: CASSVEARGAEAFF.

V gene TRBV4-2 combines with J gene TRBJ2-1, with no clear D. V was cut by 1 base and J by 5 bases, with 12 bases left in between. In germline, CDR1 is LGHNA, CDR2 YNFKEQ. The CDR3 contains 15 residues. CDR3 sequence reads: CASSQARNENNEQFF. CDR3 nucleotide sequence: TGTGCCAGCAGCCAAGCGCGGAACGAAAACAATGAGCAGTTCTTC.